The sequence of this T cell receptor (beta chain) was determined in a study of low-dose radiotherapy and immunotherapy resistance in tumors. The CDR3 has 14 amino acids. Trimming at V came to 0 bases and at J to 6 bases, leaving 5 bases not matched to a gene. The germline gives CDR1 SGHRS, CDR2 YFSETQ. This sample's time point: after trial treatment. Treatment indicated: LDRT plus nivolumab, ipilimumab, low-dose cyclophosphamide and aspirin (RACIN trial). TRAV- and TRBV-specific primers were used for first-strand cDNA, which covered alpha and beta chains. TCR amplification involved 20 PCR cycles with a constant-region primer and V-primer adapter. A single record per CDR3 protein comes from TCRdb applying MiXCR to the reads. The sample consists of about 30,000 distinct CDR3 sequences, 45% to 50% of them appearing once.

The chain links TRBV5-1 to TRBJ2-7; 8 bases are a match to TRBD2. Here the sequenced sample was PBMCs, taken after low-dose radiotherapy plus immunotherapy. The receptor was derived from a male donor with gallbladder cancer. CDR3 sequence: CASSLVDSGTEQYF. As DNA, the CDR3 is TGCGCCAGCAGCTTGGTCGATAGCGGGACCGAGCAGTACTTC.